This TCR beta chain was recovered during a study of blood T cell repertoires in COVID-19. Across the study: Spain, Italy and the United States supplied samples that represented acute and convalescent COVID-19. Sample material is recorded as cDNA or gDNA derived from T cells, B-cell-depleted T cells, or PBMCs.

This clone occurred a few times. In the original analysis: Estimation of nucleated cell counts was performed using reference gene primer amplification. Method: immunoSEQ multiplex PCR; TCRdb's copy keeps in-frame clones and lacks some. Clone size and the V and J calls come from that table; the DNA yielded D and trimming. The sample has 20,000 to 30,000 clones, 81% seen once. Seattle-derived patients entered the study during active infection and were followed longitudinally. With 5 bases clipped from V and 1 base from J, the junction kept 5 bases outside the gene matches. CDR3 length: 14 amino acids. The germline V gene encodes CDR1 SGHTS and CDR2 YDEGEE.

The origin of this receptor is a woman in her sixties or seventies with COVID-19, enrolled during active disease. The sequenced material came from peripheral blood. The chain couples TRBV5-8 to TRBJ1-1; 7 bases match TRBD1. Written as DNA, the CDR3 is TGTGCCAGCAGGCCGGGACAGTGGAACACTGAAGCTTTCTTT. This gives the protein CASRPGQWNTEAFF.